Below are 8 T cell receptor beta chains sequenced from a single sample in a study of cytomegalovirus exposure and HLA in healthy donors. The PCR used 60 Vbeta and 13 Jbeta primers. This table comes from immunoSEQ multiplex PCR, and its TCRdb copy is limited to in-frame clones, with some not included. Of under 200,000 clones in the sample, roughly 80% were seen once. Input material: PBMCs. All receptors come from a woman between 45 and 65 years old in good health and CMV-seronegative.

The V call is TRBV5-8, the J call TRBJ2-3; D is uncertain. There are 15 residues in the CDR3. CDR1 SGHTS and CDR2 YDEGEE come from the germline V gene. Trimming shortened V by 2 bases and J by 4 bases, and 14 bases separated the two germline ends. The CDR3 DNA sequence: TGTGCCAGCAGCTTTAGTGGCAGGTCAGCAGATACGCAGTATTTT. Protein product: CASSFSGRSADTQYF.

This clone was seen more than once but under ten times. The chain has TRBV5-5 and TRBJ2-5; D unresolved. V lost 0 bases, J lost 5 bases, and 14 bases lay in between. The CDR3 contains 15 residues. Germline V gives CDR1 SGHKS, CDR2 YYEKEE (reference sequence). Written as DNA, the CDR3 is TGTGCCAGCAGCTTGGCCCGTGGCAGGTTGGAGACCCAGTACTTC. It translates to CASSLARGRLETQYF.

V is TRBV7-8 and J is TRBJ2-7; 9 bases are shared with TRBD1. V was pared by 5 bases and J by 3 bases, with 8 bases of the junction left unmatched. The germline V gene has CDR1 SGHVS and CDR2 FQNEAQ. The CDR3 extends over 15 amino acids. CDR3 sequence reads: CASSRPGTGIYEQYF. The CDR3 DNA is TGTGCCAGCAGCCGCCCCGGGACAGGGATCTACGAGCAGTACTTC.

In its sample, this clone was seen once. The CDR3 sequence is CSATVDYEQYF. The CDR3 nucleotides read TGCAGTGCAACAGTGGACTACGAGCAGTACTTC. The chain links TRBV20-1 to TRBJ2-7; unclear D gene. V gave up 6 bases and J gave up 3 bases, with 9 bases separating them. The CDR3 runs 11 residues. Per germline, CDR1 DFQATT and CDR2 SNEGSKA (reference sequence).

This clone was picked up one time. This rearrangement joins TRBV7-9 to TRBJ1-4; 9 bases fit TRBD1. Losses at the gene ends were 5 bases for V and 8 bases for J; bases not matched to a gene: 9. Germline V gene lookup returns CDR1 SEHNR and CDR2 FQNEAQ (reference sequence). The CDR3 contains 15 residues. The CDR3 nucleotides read TGTGCCAGCAGCCCGCCAGGGACAGGGTACGAAAAACTGTTTTTT. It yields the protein CASSPPGTGYEKLFF.

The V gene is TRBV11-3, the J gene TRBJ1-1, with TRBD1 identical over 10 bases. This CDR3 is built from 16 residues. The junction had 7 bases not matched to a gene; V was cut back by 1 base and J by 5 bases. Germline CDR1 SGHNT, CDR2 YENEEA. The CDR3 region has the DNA TGTGCCAGCAGCTTAGCGACAGGGGGCGCATGTACTGAAGCTTTCTTT. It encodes CASSLATGGACTEAFF.

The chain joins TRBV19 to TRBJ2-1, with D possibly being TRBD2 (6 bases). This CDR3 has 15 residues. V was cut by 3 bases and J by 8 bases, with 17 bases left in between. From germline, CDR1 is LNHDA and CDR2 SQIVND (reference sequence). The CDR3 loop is CASSMGVGGTDEQFF. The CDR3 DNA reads TGTGCCAGTAGTATGGGGGTCGGCGGGACTGATGAGCAGTTCTTC.

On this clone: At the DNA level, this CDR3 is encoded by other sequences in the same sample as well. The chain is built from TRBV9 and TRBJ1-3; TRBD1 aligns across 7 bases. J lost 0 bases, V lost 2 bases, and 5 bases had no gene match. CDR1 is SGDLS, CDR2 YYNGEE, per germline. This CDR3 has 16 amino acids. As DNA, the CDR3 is TGTGCCAGCAGCGTCCGTGGGGACAGCTCTGGAAACACCATATATTTT. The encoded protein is CASSVRGDSSGNTIYF.